The sequence of this TCR beta chain was determined in a study of somatic mutations in cytotoxic T cells in rheumatoid arthritis. Background on the study: Sorted by flow to nearly 100% purity were some V beta antibody-stained T-cell populations, including V beta1+ cells sequenced for TCRB.

Measured with immunoSEQ multiplex PCR; TCRdb has only the in-frame clones, and not every one. In the table there are 15,000 to 20,000 clones, about three quarters of which are singletons. Study-wide results and limits: Clonality measured in CD8+ T cells did not differ significantly between rheumatoid arthritis patients and age-matched healthy controls. Within 8 of 65 patients, the single biggest CD8+ clone made up more than 20% of CD8+ cells.

Remarks on this clone: Its antigen is unknown.

The CDR3 has 12 amino acids. Germline loops: CDR1 GTSNPN, CDR2 SVGIG (reference sequence). The V end was cut by 7 bases, the J end by 2 bases, with 9 bases between. The clonotype originates from an adult with rheumatoid arthritis. The sequencing sample was made of CD8+ T cells sorted from blood. The J gene is TRBJ1-3, the V gene TRBV30; D not certain. CDR3 DNA: TGTGCCTCCGACTTGCCTGGAAACACCATATATTTT. Its translation: CASDLPGNTIYF.